The clone carrying this T cell receptor (beta chain) was seen a handful of times. Its antigen is undetermined. This specimen comes from a study of cytomegalovirus exposure and HLA in healthy donors. Study-wide points: With DRB1 most and HLA-C fewest, TCR association rates differed between HLA loci in a later analysis.

PCR used 60 Vbeta primers and 13 Jbeta primers. Only in-frame clones appear in the TCRdb table, and some are missing; sequencing was by immunoSEQ multiplex PCR. Among roughly 100,000 clones, less than 80% were seen once, and the ten largest hold around a fifth. Germline lookup yields CDR1 SGDLS and CDR2 YYNGEE. The CDR3 covers 15 residues. V lost 0 bases to trimming and J lost 3 bases; unmatched junction nucleotides: 2. Material for sequencing was PBMCs. The TCR sequence derives from a woman in her 50s in good health and CMV-seropositive. V gene TRBV9 combines with J gene TRBJ2-7; 11 bases map to TRBD2. For the CDR3, the DNA is TGTGCCAGCAGCGTAGCTGGGACTAGCGGCTACGAGCAGTACTTC. The encoded protein is CASSVAGTSGYEQYF. The whole variable domain, filled in from reference TRBV9 and TRBJ2-7, reads DSGVTQTPKHLITATGQRVTLRCSPRSGDLSVYWYQQSLDQGLQFLIQYYNGEERAKGNILERFSAQQFPDLHSELNLSSLELGDSALYFCASSVAGTSGYEQYFGPGTRLTVT.